The clone carrying this TCR beta chain appeared a single time. Its antigen is undetermined. This entry belongs to a study of T cell responses to AZD1222 COVID-19 vaccine. Notes on the study in general: Dominant at 160-218 and 743-854, vaccine-associated CD4 TCRs also spanned spike. Repertoires were sampled only after the peak T cell response. Clonal diversity may have been underestimated, and the donors were mostly white British, with more females than males.

Produced via immunoSEQ multiplex PCR; TCRdb's table is partial and in-frame only. The table records about 140,000 clones, about nine tenths of them present only once. CDR1 and CDR2 (germline): MGHRA, YSYEKL. The CDR3 contains 14 residues. Between the trimmed V and J ends, which lost 3 bases and 7 bases, there was a span of 16 bases. The chain combines TRBV4-1 with TRBJ2-7; TRBD1 might be the D (6 bases). The receptor was derived from an adult in good health. Material: peripheral blood, obtained on day 0 of AZD1222 vaccination. The chain's CDR3 is CASSHGIGGTEQYF. The DNA of the CDR3 is TGCGCCAGCAGCCACGGTATAGGGGGTACAGAGCAGTACTTC.